The T cell receptor (beta chain) described here comes from a study of yellow fever vaccine responses in identical twins. TCRdb re-derived calls from the RT-PCR reads in MiXCR, one entry per CDR3 protein. This table has about 2,500 distinct CDR3 sequences, 83% appearing once. The CDR3 extends over 14 amino acids. J gave up 9 bases and V 5 bases, and 8 bases lay outside the gene matches. Germline lookup yields CDR1 SGHTA and CDR2 FQGTGA. This material consisted of T cells from blood (PBMCs), unsorted or a sorted subset (not recorded which), taken before or after yellow fever vaccination (not recorded which). The V and J genes are TRBV7-3 and TRBJ2-1, with 9 bases that match TRBD2. The clonotype comes from a woman in her late teens or twenties who received the yellow fever vaccine. CDR3 DNA: TGTGCCAGCAGCATTAGCGGGAGCGGCCCTGAGCAGTTCTTC. Its protein product is CASSISGSGPEQFF.